This note documents a single T cell receptor beta chain sequence. Treatment given: oral pan-JAK inhibitor, 5-10 mg twice daily. This specimen comes from a study of CD8+ T cells in alopecia areata. CDR3 length: 18 residues. Germline V CDR1 and CDR2: GTSNPN, SVGIG (reference sequence). After removal of 3 bases from V and 4 bases from J, the junction contained 15 bases not matched to a gene. Sequencing used cDNA as its template, made by extracting RNA and reverse transcribing it. Measured with immunoSEQ multiplex PCR; TCRdb has only the in-frame clones, and not every one. The table includes 250,000 to 300,000 clones, roughly 60% detected once.

Specimen: CD4+ T cells sorted from blood, collected at week 24, from a patient treated with tofacitinib. This chain uses TRBV30 with TRBJ1-6, with 7 bases identical to TRBD1. The origin of this receptor is a human donor with alopecia areata. The CDR3 nucleotides are TGTGCCTGGAGGGTCATCACGACAGGGAGGAGTTATAATTCACCCCTCCACTTT. Residues: CAWRVITTGRSYNSPLHF.